The 20 T cell receptor beta chains listed next were all sequenced from one sample in a study of OX40 agonist ivuxolimab in advanced cancers. Some clones are missing from TCRdb's copy, which holds only in-frame ones; the method was immunoSEQ multiplex PCR. The sample has approximately 76,000 clones; roughly 85% are singletons. Sequenced material: CD4+ or CD8+ T cells sorted from blood, taken in a trial of the OX40 agonist ivuxolimab. These receptors all stem from an adult with an advanced solid tumor such as melanoma, head and neck, liver or kidney cancer.

The sample holds a few counts of this clone. The gene calls are TRBV10-3 and TRBJ2-7; 11 nucleotides match TRBD1. V was pared by 10 bases and J by 4 bases, with 6 bases of the junction left unmatched. This CDR3 spans 13 amino acids. The germline V gene encodes CDR1 ENHRY and CDR2 SYGVKD. In DNA form, the CDR3 reads TGTGCCACGGGTGGACAGGGGGCTTACGAGCAGTACTTC. It encodes CATGGQGAYEQYF.

Here the CDR3 DNA reads TGCGCCAGCAGCTTGGGACTAGCGGGGGGCGGGACCCTCACAGATACGCAGTATTTT. It specifies CASSLGLAGGGTLTDTQYF. This chain connects TRBV5-1 to TRBJ2-3; 13 bases match TRBD2. Germline values: CDR1 SGHRS, CDR2 YFSETQ. This CDR3 contains 19 residues. J gave up 2 bases and V 0 bases, and 9 bases lay outside the gene matches.

This clone has only one observation. This sequence joins TRBV5-4 and TRBJ1-1; D not resolved. The CDR3 spans 12 residues. Trimming removed 0 bases from V and 5 bases from J, with 5 bases in between. The germline V gene has CDR1 SGHNT and CDR2 YYREEE (reference sequence). The CDR3 coding sequence is TGTGCCAGCAGCTTGGAGAAAACTGAAGCTTTCTTT. This encodes CASSLEKTEAFF.

V and J are TRBV11-2 and TRBJ2-2, with D maybe TRBD1 (5 bases). CDR3 size: 16 residues. Germline V gene sequence: CDR1 SGHAT, CDR2 FQNNGV. V was shortened by 5 bases and J by 0 bases, with 13 bases between the two germline ends. This CDR3 is CASSRRGAPNTGELFF. As DNA, the CDR3 is TGTGCCAGCAGCAGAAGGGGCGCCCCGAACACCGGGGAGCTGTTTTTT.

The gene calls are TRBV7-2 and TRBJ1-1; TRBD1 aligns across 8 bases. Trimming cost V 5 bases and J 1 base; bases outside gene matches: 3. In germline, CDR1 is SGHTA, CDR2 FQGNSA. This CDR3 spans 14 amino acids. The CDR3 region is CASSVGQGNTEAFF. The CDR3 DNA follows: TGTGCCAGCAGCGTAGGACAGGGGAACACTGAAGCTTTCTTT.

This chain uses TRBV6-1 with TRBJ1-1; a weak D match, TRBD1 (6 bases). The CDR3 loop spans 13 amino acids. The germline V gene has CDR1 MNHNS and CDR2 SASEGT. V shed 2 bases and J shed 7 bases, with 11 bases lying between them. The CDR3 region is CASSENQGIEAFF. In DNA form, the CDR3 reads TGTGCCAGCAGTGAAAACCAGGGGATTGAAGCTTTCTTT.

This chain joins TRBV5-1 and TRBJ1-2, with D perhaps matching TRBD1 (5 bases). Germline values: CDR1 SGHRS, CDR2 YFSETQ. The CDR3 length is 15 residues. Trimming shortened V by 4 bases and J by 3 bases, and 16 bases separated the two germline ends. CDR3 nucleotide sequence: TGCGCCAGCAGCACTGGGGGAACCTCCGACTATGGCTACACCTTC. It translates to CASSTGGTSDYGYTF.

The chain links TRBV15 to TRBJ1-4; perhaps TRBD1 as D (6 bases). Between the trimmed V and J ends, which lost 5 bases and 6 bases, there was a span of 13 bases. CDR3 length: 14 residues. Per the germline V gene, CDR1 is LNHNV and CDR2 is YYDKDF (reference sequence). The CDR3 DNA reads TGTGCCACCAGCCGCGGGGCAGGGGATGAAAAACTGTTTTTT. It specifies CATSRGAGDEKLFF.

The chain uses TRBV19 and TRBJ2-5; the D gene could be TRBD1 or TRBD2 (6 bases each). The CDR3 has 14 residues. The V end was cut by 2 bases, the J end by 4 bases, with 11 bases between. CDR1 is LNHDA and CDR2 is SQIVND in the germline V gene (reference sequence). The CDR3 loop is CASSIKQGGETQYF. The CDR3 DNA is TGTGCCAGTAGTATAAAACAGGGAGGAGAGACCCAGTACTTC.

This rearrangement joins TRBV29-1 to TRBJ2-1, with TRBD1 as a possible D gene (5 bases). Per the germline V gene, CDR1 is SQVTM and CDR2 is ANQGSEA. The germline V and J ends were trimmed by 2 bases and 2 bases, with 16 bases remaining between them. This CDR3 is 16 amino acids long. Written as DNA, the CDR3 is TGCAGCGTTGAATATCAGGGATGGGCTGCCTACAATGAGCAGTTCTTC. Its translation: CSVEYQGWAAYNEQFF.

V usage is TRBV5-8 and J usage is TRBJ1-2; D uncertain. This CDR3 region has 13 residues. Trimming took 0 bases from V and 8 from J, leaving 11 bases between them. Germline CDR1 SGHTS, CDR2 YDEGEE. The CDR3 DNA is TGTGCCAGCAGCTTGGACAGTTTATGGGGCTACACCTTC. It specifies CASSLDSLWGYTF.

Details on this clone: The junction departs from the called germline gene at one end, perhaps through a read error. V is TRBV7-7 and J is TRBJ2-1, with a tentative D call TRBD1 (5 bases). This CDR3 has 15 residues. The germline V gene has CDR1 SSHAT and CDR2 FNYEAQ (reference sequence). CDR3: CASSLGQGSYNEQFF. Written as DNA, the CDR3 is TGTGCTAGCAGCTTAGGGCAGGGATCTTACAATGAGCAGTTCTTC.

The rearrangement links TRBV7-2 to TRBJ1-1; possible D gene TRBD1, 6 bases. The V gene's germline CDR1 is SGHTA and CDR2 FQGNSA. CDR3 size: 13 residues. Trimming stripped 5 bases from V and 2 bases from J, with 9 bases between. CDR3: CASSKDRNTEAFF. The CDR3 bases are TGTGCCAGCAGCAAGGACAGAAACACTGAAGCTTTCTTT.

This clone was counted once. The chain carries TRBV29-1 and TRBJ1-2, with unresolved D. CDR3 length: 12 residues. CDR1 and CDR2 from the germline V gene are SQVTM and ANQGSEA. V was pared by 8 bases and J by 2 bases, with 12 bases between. For the CDR3, the DNA is TGCAGCAGTGGCGACTACAACTATGGCTACACCTTC. It encodes CSSGDYNYGYTF.

V and J are TRBV5-1 and TRBJ1-5; 7 nucleotides align to TRBD1. Per the germline V gene, CDR1 is SGHRS and CDR2 is YFSETQ. This CDR3 contains 16 residues. J was trimmed by 3 bases and V by 6 bases; bases with no gene match: 12. CDR3 protein: CASITRDSAPNQPQHF. CDR3 sequence (DNA): TGCGCCAGCATAACCCGGGACAGCGCTCCCAATCAGCCCCAGCATTTT.

The chain carries TRBV6-5 and TRBJ2-5, with 7 bases aligning to TRBD1. The J call may not be correct, given that the DNA end is closer to TRBJ2-7. Germline CDR1 MNHEY, CDR2 SVGAGI. The CDR3 contains 13 residues. The CDR3 nucleotides are TGTGCCAGCAGTTCTCGACAGGGACACGAGCAGTACTTC. As protein: CASSSRQGHEQYF.

J is TRBJ2-7 and V is TRBV19; no definite D call. The V gene's germline CDR1 is LNHDA and CDR2 SQIVND (reference sequence). The CDR3 has 16 residues. The V gene lost 4 bases and the J gene lost 0 bases, with 16 bases spanning the gap. As DNA, the CDR3 is TGTGCCAGTAGTAGGTTTTTGGCGGAGAACTCCTACGAGCAGTACTTC. Its translation: CASSRFLAENSYEQYF.

The DNA for the CDR3 is TGCAGTGCTGTGGTTGACAATGAGCAGTTCTTC. This translates into CSAVVDNEQFF. The chain joins TRBV20-1 to TRBJ2-1; D unclear. V was trimmed by 5 bases and J by 5 bases, leaving 7 bases between them. This CDR3 has 11 amino acids. Germline CDR1 DFQATT, CDR2 SNEGSKA (reference sequence).

V usage is TRBV19 and J usage is TRBJ2-7; 8 bases match TRBD1. Germline-derived CDR1 and CDR2 are LNHDA and SQIVND (reference sequence). The CDR3 runs to 15 residues. With 5 bases clipped from V and 0 bases from J, the junction kept 6 bases outside the gene matches. The CDR3 DNA sequence: TGTGCCAGTAGTCTGAGGACAGGGATCTCCTACGAGCAGTACTTC. Residues: CASSLRTGISYEQYF. The variable domain in full, completed from reference TRBV19 and TRBJ2-7, reads DGGITQSPKYLFRKEGQNVTLSCEQNLNHDAMYWYRQDPGQGLRLIYYSQIVNDFQKGDIAEGYSVSREKKESFPLTVTSAQKNPTAFYLCASSLRTGISYEQYFGPGTRLTVT.

The chain employs TRBV7-9 and TRBJ1-1, with D perhaps matching TRBD1 (6 bases). Germline values: CDR1 SEHNR, CDR2 FQNEAQ (reference sequence). The CDR3 covers 13 residues. The V end was cut by 3 bases, the J end by 4 bases, with 9 bases between. For the CDR3, the DNA is TGTGCCAGCAGCTTTACAGGGCGCACTGAAGCTTTCTTT. Translating gives CASSFTGRTEAFF.